The clone carrying this T cell receptor beta chain has ten or more counts. Its antigen is undetermined. Orbital computed tomography and thyroid ultrasound, together with serum TRAb and thyroxine and clinical symptoms, were used for diagnoses. TCR beta CDR3 region amplification was performed from RNA transcripts. The TCR CDR3 first-round RT-PCR relied on the HTBI primer set. One entry per CDR3 protein results from TCRdb running MiXCR on the multiplex PCR reads. There are more than 300,000 distinct CDR3 sequences in the sample; approximately 15% occur only once, and roughly 9.6% lies in the top ten. This sample was included in a study of T cells in Graves' hyperthyroidism and ophthalmopathy. General study results and limits: The blood repertoire included most of the expanded thyroid clonotypes above 0.001.

V dropped 6 bases and J dropped 3 bases, with 15 bases sitting between them. CDR3 length: 14 residues. The material sequenced was blood. The chain joins TRBV12-3 or TRBV12-4 to TRBJ2-7; D is perhaps TRBD2 (5 bases). This sequence originates from a woman in her sixties with Graves' hyperthyroidism. The CDR3 region is CASRRSGSSYEQYF. The CDR3 DNA reads TGTGCCAGCAGGAGATCGGGGTCCAGCTACGAGCAGTACTTC.